This TCR beta chain was profiled in a study of blood T cell repertoires in COVID-19. Generated by immunoSEQ multiplex PCR, the TCRdb table keeps only in-frame clones and is missing some. The repertoire holds 50,000 or so clones, around 85% seen once, with under 20% in the top ten. CDR1 and CDR2 from the germline V gene are LNHDA and SQIVND (reference sequence). After removal of 5 bases from V and 3 bases from J, the junction contained 3 bases not matched to a gene. This CDR3 has 14 residues. The sequence was collected from a human donor in a cohort sampled during active COVID-19. Material: peripheral blood. The rearrangement uses TRBV19 and TRBJ1-2; 10 positions match TRBD1. The CDR3 nucleotides are TGTGCCAGTAGTGGGGGACAGGGGTACTATGGCTACACCTTC. It yields the protein CASSGGQGYYGYTF.